This T cell receptor beta chain was recorded in a study of blood T cell repertoires in COVID-19. Study-wide background: Both acute and convalescent COVID-19 samples were obtained from the United States, Italy and Spain.

The repertoire was sequenced with immunoSEQ multiplex PCR; TCRdb's copy has only in-frame clones and lacks some. The data show some 180,000 clones, with roughly 80% seen just once and approximately 10% held by the top ten. Enrollment of patients from Seattle took place during active infection, with longitudinal follow-up. The specimen was peripheral blood. The sequence was obtained from a woman aged 40-49 years with COVID-19, enrolled during active disease.

The DNA for the CDR3 is TGTGCCAGCAGCTTGACAGGGGTCGAGCAGTTCTTC. Its translation: CASSLTGVEQFF. This chain uses TRBV11-2 with TRBJ2-1; TRBD1 matches 8 bases. This CDR3 has 12 amino acids. The germline V gene encodes CDR1 SGHAT and CDR2 FQNNGV. V was pared by 3 bases and J by 10 bases, with 2 bases of the junction left unmatched.